These 20 T cell receptor beta chains share one sample of origin, sequenced in a study of identical twins. MiXCR, applied by TCRdb to the 5' RACE reads, yields one record per CDR3 protein. The table shows around 1.7 million distinct CDR3 sequences, with 25% to 35% occurring only once. The specimen sequenced was cord blood. The source of these receptors is a newborn girl in good health.

This clonotype was recorded at least ten times. The gene calls are TRBV28 and TRBJ1-4, with D unclear. CDR1 MDHEN and CDR2 SYDVKM come from the germline V gene. The CDR3 runs to 14 residues. V was clipped by 6 bases and J by 5 bases, with 13 bases between them. CDR3 in DNA: TGTGCCAGCAGGACGGACCGTAAGAATGAAAAACTGTTTTTT. Translated, it gives CASRTDRKNEKLFF.

A few counts support this clonotype. This sequence joins TRBV6-1 and TRBJ2-3, with TRBD2 matching over 9 bases. The CDR3 extends over 17 amino acids. Germline V CDR1 and CDR2: MNHNS, SASEGT. With 4 bases clipped from V and 3 bases from J, the junction kept 11 bases outside the gene matches. CDR3 in DNA: TGTGCCAGCAGTGTTACGGGACTAGCTAGGAGAACAGATACGCAGTATTTT. Its protein is CASSVTGLARRTDTQYF.

This clonotype was observed a handful of times. The chain combines TRBV7-2 with TRBJ2-3; a weak D match, TRBD2 (6 bases). The length of the CDR3 is 14 residues. Looked up from germline, CDR1 is SGHTA and CDR2 is FQGNSA. Trimming shortened V by 2 bases and J by 4 bases, and 10 bases separated the two germline ends. CDR3 region: CASSLSWGADTQYF. The CDR3 DNA reads TGTGCCAGCAGCTTAAGCTGGGGGGCAGATACGCAGTATTTT. The full variable domain, rest sourced from reference TRBV7-2 and TRBJ2-3, is GAGVSQSPSNKVTEKGKDVELRCDPISGHTALYWYRQSLGQGLEFLIYFQGNSAPDKSGLPSDRFSAERTGGSVSTLTIQRTQQEDSAVYLCASSLSWGADTQYFGPGTRLTVL.

This clonotype was seen a few times. The V gene is TRBV3-1, the J gene TRBJ2-1; possible D gene TRBD2, 6 bases. V dropped 4 bases and J dropped 0 bases, with 16 bases sitting between them. Germline CDR1 reads LGHDT; CDR2 reads YNNKEL (reference sequence). This CDR3 is 17 amino acids long. The CDR3 DNA is TGTGCCAGCAGCCCCGGAGGGGTGGGAAGCTCCTACAATGAGCAGTTCTTC. It yields the protein CASSPGGVGSSYNEQFF.

This clonotype has a handful of counts. This chain connects TRBV6-1 to TRBJ1-2; a possible D gene is TRBD1 (5 bases). CDR3 size: 14 residues. V gave up 1 base and J gave up 5 bases, with 11 bases separating them. Per germline, CDR1 MNHNS and CDR2 SASEGT. For the CDR3, the DNA is TGTGCCAGCAGTGAAGGGCCGACAGATTATGGCTACACCTTC. Amino acids: CASSEGPTDYGYTF.

The chain has TRBV6-5 and TRBJ1-5, with D possibly being TRBD1 (6 bases). Per germline, CDR1 MNHEY and CDR2 SVGAGI. Trimming took off 0 bases at V and 5 bases at J, with 14 bases between the two ends. The CDR3 is 16 amino acids. This chain's CDR3 is CASSYSSRGADQPQHF. CDR3 in DNA: TGTGCCAGCAGTTACTCGAGCAGGGGAGCGGATCAGCCCCAGCATTTT.

This chain connects TRBV3-1 to TRBJ2-2, with D maybe TRBD2 (6 bases). Germline lookup yields CDR1 LGHDT and CDR2 YNNKEL (reference sequence). The CDR3 is made up of 14 amino acids. With 6 bases removed from V and 4 bases from J, the gap between germline ends came to 12 bases. As DNA, the CDR3 is TGTGCCAGCAGAAACCTAGCGTTCACCGGGGAGCTGTTTTTT. It encodes CASRNLAFTGELFF.

V usage is TRBV29-1 and J usage is TRBJ2-1; D perhaps matches TRBD1 (6 bases). The V gene lost 7 bases and the J gene lost 0 bases, with 10 bases spanning the gap. This CDR3 is 13 amino acids long. Germline CDR1 reads SQVTM; CDR2 reads ANQGSEA. CDR3: CSAGAISYNEQFF. The DNA of the CDR3 is TGCAGCGCAGGGGCGATCTCCTACAATGAGCAGTTCTTC.

This clonotype was found many times. The chain combines TRBV21-1 with TRBJ2-3. TRBV21-1 is a pseudogene segment. The CDR3 length is 13 residues. CDR3 sequence reads: CASSNVEADTQYF. The CDR3 coding sequence is TGTGCCAGCAGCAATGTAGAGGCAGATACGCAGTATTTT.

The chain combines TRBV10-3 with TRBJ2-1, with a weak D call TRBD2 (5 bases). CDR1 is ENHRY, CDR2 SYGVKD, per germline. The CDR3 length is 16 residues. V was clipped by 2 bases and J by 0 bases, with 11 bases between them. CDR3: CAISERRLTSYNEQFF. The CDR3 coding sequence is TGTGCCATCAGTGAGAGAAGACTAACCTCCTACAATGAGCAGTTCTTC.

The rearrangement uses TRBV7-6 and TRBJ1-2; a weak D match, TRBD1 (5 bases). Per germline, CDR1 SGHVS and CDR2 FNYEAQ. This CDR3 has 16 amino acids. V lost 2 bases, J lost 6 bases, and 19 bases lay in between. The CDR3 loop reads CASSLNSHGAFDGYTF. In DNA form, the CDR3 reads TGTGCCAGCAGCTTAAATAGCCATGGGGCTTTTGATGGCTACACCTTC.

This rearrangement joins TRBV25-1 to TRBJ2-7, with a possible D match to TRBD1 (5 bases). The germline V gene encodes CDR1 MGHDK and CDR2 SYGVNS. The V end was cut by 3 bases, the J end by 2 bases, with 14 bases between. CDR3 length equals 15 residues. This CDR3 reads CASSDPRGSPYEQYF. In DNA, the CDR3 is TGTGCCAGCAGTGACCCTAGGGGTTCCCCCTACGAGCAGTACTTC.

The chain links TRBV7-8 to TRBJ1-6; D uncertain. From germline, CDR1 is SGHVS and CDR2 FQNEAQ. This CDR3 is built from 12 residues. V lost 7 bases, J lost 5 bases, and 6 bases lay in between. The CDR3 nucleotides are TGTGCCAGCACCATAAATAATTCACCCCTCCACTTT. Translation: CASTINNSPLHF. Drawing the rest from reference TRBV7-8 and TRBJ1-6, the complete variable domain is GAGVSQSPRYKVAKRGQDVALRCDPISGHVSLFWYQQALGQGPEFLTYFQNEAQLDKSGLPSDRFFAERPEGSVSTLKIQRTQQEDSAVYLCASTINNSPLHFGNGTRLTVT.

CDR3 sequence reads: CSARRFESSYNEQFF. In DNA, the CDR3 is TGCAGTGCTAGAAGGTTCGAGAGCTCCTACAATGAGCAGTTCTTC. This chain joins TRBV20-1 and TRBJ2-1; D unclear. This CDR3 spans 15 amino acids. Germline assignment: CDR1 DFQATT and CDR2 SNEGSKA (reference sequence). Trimming cost V 2 bases and J 0 bases, with 11 bases left between them.

The CDR3 DNA sequence: TGTGCCAGCAGCCCATTGACAGATCCATATGAGCAGTTCTTC. This encodes CASSPLTDPYEQFF. The V and J genes are TRBV11-2 and TRBJ2-1; D might be TRBD1 (5 bases). V lost 5 bases, J lost 8 bases, and 16 bases lay in between. This CDR3 has 14 amino acids. Germline CDR1 is SGHAT and CDR2 is FQNNGV. The complete variable domain, with remaining parts taken from reference TRBV11-2 and TRBJ2-1, reads EAGVAQSPRYKIIEKRQSVAFWCNPISGHATLYWYQQILGQGPKLLIQFQNNGVVDDSQLPKDRFSAERLKGVDSTLKIQPAKLEDSAVYLCASSPLTDPYEQFFGPGTRLTVL.

The J gene is TRBJ2-7, the V gene TRBV6-1, with D tentatively TRBD1 (6 bases). The CDR3 is 16 amino acids. Looked up from germline, CDR1 is MNHNS and CDR2 is SASEGT. The V gene lost 1 base and the J gene lost 1 base, with 14 bases spanning the gap. The CDR3 sequence is CASSEGAGAISYEQYF. The CDR3 region has the DNA TGTGCCAGCAGTGAAGGCGCAGGGGCCATTTCCTACGAGCAGTACTTC.

The gene calls are TRBV25-1 and TRBJ2-1; 9 nucleotides line up with TRBD2. Germline CDR1 reads MGHDK; CDR2 reads SYGVNS. This CDR3 region has 13 residues. Losses at the gene ends were 7 bases for V and 5 bases for J; bases not matched to a gene: 3. In DNA, the CDR3 is TGTGCCAGCATAAGACTAGCGGACAATGAGCAGTTCTTC. Translation gives CASIRLADNEQFF. Drawing the rest from reference TRBV25-1 and TRBJ2-1, the complete variable domain is EADIYQTPRYLVIGTGKKITLECSQTMGHDKMYWYQQDPGMELHLIHYSYGVNSTEKGDLSSESTVSRIRTEHFPLTLESARPSHTSQYLCASIRLADNEQFFGPGTRLTVL.

This clonotype has just a few counts. This sequence joins TRBV12-3 or TRBV12-4 and TRBJ2-7, with 9 nucleotides matching TRBD1. Trimming removed 8 bases from V and 4 bases from J; junction bases left unmatched: 9. The CDR3 runs 14 residues. In nucleotides, the CDR3 is TGTGCCAGCTCAAAAAGCGGGACAGGGTACGAGCAGTACTTC. Translated: CASSKSGTGYEQYF.

This clonotype was picked up a small number of times. V and J are TRBV19 and TRBJ1-1; TRBD1 matches at 8 bases. The CDR3 extends over 15 amino acids. CDR1 LNHDA and CDR2 SQIVND come from the germline V gene (reference sequence). With 7 bases clipped from V and 0 bases from J, the junction kept 7 bases outside the gene matches. The CDR3: CASMEWGQVNTEAFF. DNA of the CDR3: TGTGCCAGTATGGAGTGGGGACAGGTGAACACTGAAGCTTTCTTT.

The chain has TRBV7-2 and TRBJ1-2, with 8 bases matching TRBD1. The CDR3 sequence is 16 residues long. The junction had 9 bases not matched to a gene; V was cut back by 2 bases and J by 4 bases. Germline loops: CDR1 SGHTA, CDR2 FQGNSA. The CDR3 nucleotides are TGTGCCAGCAGCTTACAACAGGGGGTTCTAAGCTATGGCTACACCTTC. Amino acids: CASSLQQGVLSYGYTF.